These 28 T cell receptor beta chains originate from one sample sequenced in a study of T cells in Graves' hyperthyroidism and ophthalmopathy. Amplification yielded TCR beta CDR3 regions, with RNA transcripts as the source. An initial round of RT-PCR targeting the TCR CDR3 relied on the HTBI primer set. TCRdb called the multiplex PCR reads again in MiXCR, with one record for every CDR3 protein. The sample holds 500,000 or so distinct CDR3 sequences, approximately 16% seen once. Sequences were obtained from blood. The origin of the receptors is a woman in her twenties or thirties with Graves' ophthalmopathy.

Ten or more counts support this clonotype. J is TRBJ2-5 and V is TRBV7-2, with D perhaps matching TRBD1 (5 bases). Trimming left V 4 bases short and J 2 bases short, with 14 bases between. Germline V gives CDR1 SGHTA, CDR2 FQGNSA. This CDR3 region has 15 residues. CDR3 sequence reads: CASSSFGDSQETQYF. The CDR3, as DNA: TGTGCCAGCAGCTCTTTCGGCGACAGTCAAGAGACCCAGTACTTC.

The gene calls are TRBV12-3 or TRBV12-4 and TRBJ2-2, with D hard to call. Trimming took 3 bases from V and 7 from J, leaving 12 bases between them. The CDR3 runs 14 residues. The CDR3 region is CASSLSSISGELFF. The DNA of the CDR3 is TGTGCCAGCAGTTTGAGCTCGATAAGCGGGGAGCTGTTTTTT.

There are many counts of this clonotype. J is TRBJ2-5 and V is TRBV7-2, with 8 bases aligning to TRBD2. Germline lookup yields CDR1 SGHTA and CDR2 FQGNSA. The J segment lost 5 bases and the V segment lost 5 bases, leaving 10 bases of the junction unmatched. The CDR3 sequence is 15 residues long. CDR3 sequence reads: CASSNVAGTEETQYF. CDR3 nucleotides: TGTGCCAGCAGCAATGTAGCGGGGACGGAGGAGACCCAGTACTTC.

This clonotype has a handful of counts. The chain is built from TRBV7-9 and TRBJ2-6, with 7 bases lining up with TRBD1. Trimming at V came to 7 bases and at J to 9 bases, leaving 9 bases not matched to a gene. There are 14 residues in the CDR3. Germline V gene sequence: CDR1 SEHNR, CDR2 FQNEAQ (reference sequence). The CDR3 sequence is CASTDRQGGNVLTF. The CDR3 DNA reads as TGTGCCAGCACCGATCGACAGGGTGGCAACGTCCTGACTTTC.

This clonotype was detected only a few times. This chain uses TRBV4-2 with TRBJ2-5; D is unresolved. Germline CDR1 reads LGHNA; CDR2 reads YNFKEQ. CDR3 length: 14 residues. Trimming stripped 1 base from V and 4 bases from J, with 10 bases between. CDR3 sequence (DNA): TGTGCCAGCAGCCAAGGGGTTGGTTCAGAGACCCAGTACTTC. It codes for CASSQGVGSETQYF.

The V call is TRBV11-1, the J call TRBJ1-4, with D tentatively TRBD1 (6 bases). The germline V and J ends were trimmed by 3 bases and 7 bases, with 15 bases remaining between them. Germline V CDR1 and CDR2: SGHAT, FQDESV (reference sequence). CDR3 size: 15 residues. In DNA, the CDR3 is TGTGCCAGCAGCTTCACAGGGCAACAAGGTGAAAAACTGTTTTTT. Protein sequence: CASSFTGQQGEKLFF.

This clonotype has ten or more counts. The V call is TRBV12-3 or TRBV12-4, the J call TRBJ1-6, with TRBD1 as a possible D gene (6 bases). The ends were cut back, 6 bases at V and 9 bases at J, with 15 bases in the middle. The CDR3 has 14 residues. The CDR3 reads CASRLQGSSSPLHF. The CDR3 nucleotides read TGTGCCAGCAGACTACAGGGATCGAGTTCACCCCTCCACTTT.

This chain connects TRBV5-6 to TRBJ1-1; 9 bases are a match to TRBD1. CDR1 and CDR2 (germline): SGHDT, YYEEEE. The CDR3 length is 15 residues. The V and J ends lost 10 bases and 1 base, in that order; junction bases with no gene match: 11. The chain's CDR3 is CAGGNRGLGNTEAFF. The CDR3 DNA follows: TGTGCCGGAGGAAACAGGGGGCTGGGGAACACTGAAGCTTTCTTT.

This clonotype was seen repeatedly, ten times or more. The genes are TRBV7-9 and TRBJ2-7; D may be TRBD1 (6 bases). This CDR3 spans 15 amino acids. Germline V gene lookup returns CDR1 SEHNR and CDR2 FQNEAQ (reference sequence). V lost 0 bases to trimming and J lost 5 bases, with 14 bases between them. As DNA, the CDR3 is TGTGCCAGCAGCTTAGCGTCACAGGGTTACCACGAGCAGTACTTC. Translation: CASSLASQGYHEQYF.

This clonotype was seen at least ten times. V gene TRBV30 combines with J gene TRBJ2-1; TRBD1 agrees at 8 bases. The CDR3 loop spans 14 amino acids. The ends lost 0 bases at V and 4 bases at J; junction bases unmatched: 2. Germline lookup yields CDR1 GTSNPN and CDR2 SVGIG (reference sequence). DNA of the CDR3: TGTGCCTGGAGTGTAGGGGACAGGTACAATGAGCAGTTCTTC. Translating it yields CAWSVGDRYNEQFF.

This clonotype has only a few counts. The chain couples TRBV7-9 to TRBJ1-3; 8 nucleotides match TRBD1. Trimming took 5 bases from V and 0 from J; bases not matched to a gene: 6. The CDR3 spans 16 residues. The germline V gene has CDR1 SEHNR and CDR2 FQNEAQ (reference sequence). The CDR3 is CASSPWDRSSGNTIYF. In nucleotides, the CDR3 is TGTGCCAGCAGCCCATGGGACAGGAGCTCTGGAAACACCATATATTTT.

V and J are TRBV7-8 and TRBJ2-6, with D possibly matching TRBD1 (5 bases). The CDR3 has 18 residues. Between the trimmed V and J ends, which lost 3 bases and 2 bases, there was a span of 17 bases. From germline, CDR1 is SGHVS and CDR2 FQNEAQ. The CDR3 nucleotides are TGTGCCAGCAGCTTCGGTCTTTGGGGCGATACTGGGGCCAACGTCCTGACTTTC. It yields the protein CASSFGLWGDTGANVLTF.

This clonotype showed up just a few times. This chain uses TRBV14 with TRBJ2-1, with a weak D call TRBD1 (5 bases). CDR3 length equals 14 residues. V dropped 7 bases and J dropped 3 bases, with 13 bases sitting between them. In germline, CDR1 is SGHDN, CDR2 FVKESK. DNA of the CDR3: TGTGCCAGCAATAAGGGGAACCACTACAATGAGCAGTTCTTC. Translated, it gives CASNKGNHYNEQFF.

This clonotype has at least ten counts. This chain connects TRBV6-2 or TRBV6-3 to TRBJ2-6, with a tentative D call TRBD1 (5 bases). CDR3 length equals 15 residues. The germline V gene has CDR1 MNHEY and CDR2 SVGEGT. V shed 7 bases and J shed 0 bases, with 10 bases lying between them. The CDR3 coding sequence is TGTGCCAGCACCATCGACAGCTCTGGGGCCAACGTCCTGACTTTC. It translates to CASTIDSSGANVLTF.

The rearrangement uses TRBV5-1 and TRBJ2-5; possibly TRBD2 for D (6 bases). The J call may be in error: the DNA end matches TRBJ2-1 better. Germline loops: CDR1 SGHRS, CDR2 YFSETQ. This CDR3 has 15 amino acids. The CDR3 nucleotides read TGCGCCAGCAGCTTAGAAGCGGGCCTCCAAGAGACCCAGTTCTTC. Translating gives CASSLEAGLQETQFF.

The rearrangement joins TRBV6-5 to TRBJ2-2, with D perhaps matching TRBD2 (6 bases). Germline values: CDR1 MNHEY, CDR2 SVGAGI. This CDR3 contains 16 residues. The V and J ends lost 0 bases and 6 bases respectively, with 14 bases between them. The CDR3 here is CASSYSSGVGAGELFF. DNA for the CDR3: TGTGCCAGCAGTTACTCCTCGGGGGTAGGGGCCGGGGAGCTGTTTTTT.

This clonotype has at least ten counts. The chain combines TRBV30 with TRBJ2-2; D perhaps matches TRBD1 (5 bases). The CDR3 totals 12 residues. V was cut by 0 bases and J by 7 bases, with 6 bases left in between. Germline V lookup: CDR1 GTSNPN, CDR2 SVGIG (reference sequence). The CDR3 region is CAWSVQDGELFF. As DNA, the CDR3 is TGTGCCTGGAGTGTACAGGACGGGGAGCTGTTTTTT. Complete variable domain (other parts from reference TRBV30 and TRBJ2-2): SQTIHQWPATLVQPVGSPLSLECTVEGTSNPNLYWYRQAAGRGLQLLFYSVGIGQISSEVPQNLSASRPQDRQFILSSKKLLLSDSGFYLCAWSVQDGELFFGEGSRLTVL.

This clonotype was recorded at least ten times. The chain combines TRBV11-2 with TRBJ2-3; unclear D gene. The CDR3 contains 14 residues. The germline V gene encodes CDR1 SGHAT and CDR2 FQNNGV. Deletions cut 0 bases from V and 4 bases from J, with 8 bases between. The CDR3 nucleotides are TGTGCCAGCAGCTTAGATCTTCTGGCAGATACGCAGTATTTT. Translating gives CASSLDLLADTQYF.

This chain uses TRBV24-1 with TRBJ2-1; 7 positions agree with TRBD2. With 3 bases clipped from V and 9 bases from J, the junction kept 10 bases outside the gene matches. The CDR3 runs 15 residues. The germline V gene encodes CDR1 KGHDR and CDR2 SFDVKD. The CDR3 DNA follows: TGTGCCACCAGTGATGTTGGGGCGACTAGCACTGAGCAGTTCTTC. It is translated as CATSDVGATSTEQFF.

The chain carries TRBV9 and TRBJ2-7; D not resolved. The CDR3 spans 14 residues. Germline V gene data show CDR1 as SGDLS and CDR2 as YYNGEE. V lost 3 bases and J lost 2, with 12 bases in between. CDR3 sequence reads: CASSAGRQTYEQYF. CDR3 coding DNA: TGTGCCAGCAGCGCTGGACGGCAAACCTACGAGCAGTACTTC. The whole variable domain, filled in from reference TRBV9 and TRBJ2-7, reads DSGVTQTPKHLITATGQRVTLRCSPRSGDLSVYWYQQSLDQGLQFLIQYYNGEERAKGNILERFSAQQFPDLHSELNLSSLELGDSALYFCASSAGRQTYEQYFGPGTRLTVT.

This chain joins TRBV10-3 and TRBJ2-3, with D maybe TRBD1 (7 bases). Trimming removed 6 bases from V and 5 bases from J, with 18 bases in between. The CDR3 totals 15 residues. Per germline, CDR1 ENHRY and CDR2 SYGVKD. CDR3 region: CAISPEGAHGDTQYF. The CDR3 region has the DNA TGTGCCATCAGCCCGGAGGGGGCGCATGGAGATACGCAGTATTTT.

Only a few counts were recorded for this clonotype. The genes are TRBV4-3 and TRBJ2-2; D call uncertain. V lost 0 bases and J lost 7, with 9 bases in between. CDR1 and CDR2 (germline): LGHNA, YSLEER. There are 14 residues in the CDR3. The CDR3 DNA reads as TGCGCCAGCAGCCAAGATGAAGGTGGCGGGGAGCTGTTTTTT. It translates to CASSQDEGGGELFF.

This rearrangement joins TRBV10-3 to TRBJ2-7; D is unclear. The CDR3 extends over 13 amino acids. Germline CDR1 reads ENHRY; CDR2 reads SYGVKD. Trimming took 3 bases from V and 1 from J, leaving 7 bases between them. The CDR3 loop is CAISEGRSYEQYF. CDR3 nucleotide sequence: TGTGCCATCAGTGAAGGTCGATCCTACGAGCAGTACTTC.

This clonotype was detected ten times or more. This chain joins TRBV11-2 and TRBJ2-3; D is possibly TRBD1 (7 bases). This CDR3 is 17 amino acids long. With 5 bases removed from V and 1 base from J, the gap between germline ends came to 19 bases. Germline V gene sequence: CDR1 SGHAT, CDR2 FQNNGV. The CDR3: CASSPDREVLRTDTQYF. As DNA, the CDR3 is TGTGCCAGCAGCCCAGACAGGGAGGTCCTACGCACAGATACGCAGTATTTT. Complete variable domain (other parts from reference TRBV11-2 and TRBJ2-3): EAGVAQSPRYKIIEKRQSVAFWCNPISGHATLYWYQQILGQGPKLLIQFQNNGVVDDSQLPKDRFSAERLKGVDSTLKIQPAKLEDSAVYLCASSPDREVLRTDTQYFGPGTRLTVL.

V and J are TRBV10-3 and TRBJ2-1; 8 bases line up with TRBD1. CDR1 and CDR2 (germline): ENHRY, SYGVKD. The ends lost 5 bases at V and 8 bases at J; junction bases unmatched: 8. The CDR3 extends over 14 amino acids. The CDR3 nucleotides are TGTGCCATCAGTCAGGGGGCTAGGTGGGATGAGCAGTTCTTC. Protein sequence: CAISQGARWDEQFF.

This clonotype showed up just a few times. The chain has TRBV7-6 and TRBJ2-5; D is ambiguous. Trimming removed 0 bases at V and 5 bases at J, with 7 bases between. CDR3 size: 13 residues. CDR1 is SGHVS, CDR2 FNYEAQ, per germline. Written as DNA, the CDR3 is TGTGCCAGCAGCTTAGCTAGCTGGGAGACCCAGTACTTC. Protein: CASSLASWETQYF.

The CDR3 nucleotides read TGCAGTGCTAGAGAACGTCCTAGCGGGAGACCCTACAATGAGCAGTTCTTC. The encoded protein is CSARERPSGRPYNEQFF. The chain combines TRBV20-1 with TRBJ2-1, with 10 bases matching TRBD2. This CDR3 contains 17 residues. Germline CDR1 is DFQATT and CDR2 is SNEGSKA (reference sequence). V was pared by 0 bases and J by 2 bases, with 7 bases of the junction left unmatched.

Ten or more counts support this clonotype. V gene TRBV7-9 combines with J gene TRBJ1-1, with 9 positions matching TRBD1. The CDR3 sequence is 14 residues long. The trim removed 4 bases at V and 5 bases at J, leaving 5 bases unmatched. CDR1 is SEHNR, CDR2 FQNEAQ, per germline (reference sequence). CDR3 sequence: CASSWDRAGTEAFF. CDR3 nucleotide sequence: TGTGCCAGCAGCTGGGACAGGGCGGGGACTGAAGCTTTCTTT.